This T cell receptor beta chain was observed in a study of CD8 T cells in ankylosing spondylitis. Points from the study as a whole: A subset of motif variants has previously been described in the synovial fluid and blood of reactive arthritis. The authors reported significant enrichment of disease-linked clones in matched ankylosing spondylitis synovial fluid.

CDR1 is MDHEN, CDR2 SYDVKM, per germline. V was clipped by 5 bases and J by 2 bases; unmatched bases: 9. CDR3 length: 17 amino acids. Quantitative 5'-RACE with molecular barcodes generated TCR beta libraries. TCRdb reprocessed the 5' RACE reads with MiXCR, giving one entry per CDR3 protein. The sample has 39,000 or so distinct CDR3 sequences; 10% are singletons. There are many counts of this clonotype. The antigen is unknown. The sample was blood, either unsorted or a sorted T cell fraction (not recorded which). The TCR originated in a male donor with ankylosing spondylitis or in good health (not recorded which). The chain combines TRBV28 with TRBJ2-3; 11 bases align to TRBD2. The DNA of the CDR3 is TGTGCCAGCAGTCCCACCGGGACTAGCGGAATCACAGATACGCAGTATTTT. Its protein product is CASSPTGTSGITDTQYF.